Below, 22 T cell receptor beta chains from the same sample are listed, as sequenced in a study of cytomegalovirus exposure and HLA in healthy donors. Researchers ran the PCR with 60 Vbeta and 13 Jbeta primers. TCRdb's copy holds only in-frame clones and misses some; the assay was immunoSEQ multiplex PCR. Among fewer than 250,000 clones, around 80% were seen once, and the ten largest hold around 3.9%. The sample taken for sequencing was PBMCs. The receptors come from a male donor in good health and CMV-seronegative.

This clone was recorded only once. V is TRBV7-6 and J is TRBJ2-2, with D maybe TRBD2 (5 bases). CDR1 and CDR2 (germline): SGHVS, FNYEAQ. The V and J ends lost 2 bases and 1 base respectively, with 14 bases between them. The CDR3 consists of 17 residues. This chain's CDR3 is CASSLFSGKGNTGELFF. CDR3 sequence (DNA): TGTGCCAGCAGCTTATTTTCGGGAAAAGGGAACACCGGGGAGCTGTTTTTT.

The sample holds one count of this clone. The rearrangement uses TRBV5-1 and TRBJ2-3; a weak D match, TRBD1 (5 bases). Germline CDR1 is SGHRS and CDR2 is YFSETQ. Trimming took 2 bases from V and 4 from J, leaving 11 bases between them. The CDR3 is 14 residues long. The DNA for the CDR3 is TGCGCCAGCAGCTTAGGGGATAGGGCAGATACGCAGTATTTT. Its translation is CASSLGDRADTQYF.

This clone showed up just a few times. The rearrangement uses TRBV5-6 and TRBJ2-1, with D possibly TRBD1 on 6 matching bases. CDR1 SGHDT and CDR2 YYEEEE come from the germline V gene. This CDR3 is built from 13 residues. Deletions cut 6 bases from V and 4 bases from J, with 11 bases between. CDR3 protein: CASNLGGYNEQFF. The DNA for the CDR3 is TGTGCCAGCAACCTAGGGGGATACAATGAGCAGTTCTTC.

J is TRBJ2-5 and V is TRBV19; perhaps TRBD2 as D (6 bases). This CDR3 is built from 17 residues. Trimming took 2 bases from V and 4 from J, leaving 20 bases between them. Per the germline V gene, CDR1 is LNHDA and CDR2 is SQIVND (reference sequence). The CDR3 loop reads CASSITPSAQEVETQYF. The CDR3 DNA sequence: TGTGCCAGTAGTATAACCCCTAGCGCCCAAGAGGTAGAGACCCAGTACTTC. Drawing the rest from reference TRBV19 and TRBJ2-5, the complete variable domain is DGGITQSPKYLFRKEGQNVTLSCEQNLNHDAMYWYRQDPGQGLRLIYYSQIVNDFQKGDIAEGYSVSREKKESFPLTVTSAQKNPTAFYLCASSITPSAQEVETQYFGPGTRLLVL.

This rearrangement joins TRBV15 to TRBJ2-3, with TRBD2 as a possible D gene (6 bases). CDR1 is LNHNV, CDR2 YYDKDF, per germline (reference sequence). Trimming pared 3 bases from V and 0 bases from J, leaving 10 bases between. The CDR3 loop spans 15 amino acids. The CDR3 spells CATSRVGGSTDTQYF. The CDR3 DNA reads TGTGCCACCAGCAGGGTGGGGGGAAGCACAGATACGCAGTATTTT.

The CDR3, as DNA: TGTGCCAGCAGTTTAGGCAGGGGTGATCAGCCCCAGCATTTT. Its translation is CASSLGRGDQPQHF. The V and J genes are TRBV28 and TRBJ1-5; D perhaps matches TRBD1 (6 bases). Germline-derived CDR1 and CDR2 are MDHEN and SYDVKM. CDR3 length: 14 amino acids. With 2 bases removed from V and 5 bases from J, the gap between germline ends came to 10 bases.

CDR3 DNA sequence: TGTGCCAGCAGCCTGGACATAGGCATGGATGGCTACACCTTC. Residues: CASSLDIGMDGYTF. The rearrangement joins TRBV2 to TRBJ1-2, with D tentatively TRBD1 (5 bases). Per the germline V gene, CDR1 is SNHLY and CDR2 is FYNNEI. V dropped 6 bases and J dropped 6 bases, with 17 bases sitting between them. There are 14 residues in the CDR3.

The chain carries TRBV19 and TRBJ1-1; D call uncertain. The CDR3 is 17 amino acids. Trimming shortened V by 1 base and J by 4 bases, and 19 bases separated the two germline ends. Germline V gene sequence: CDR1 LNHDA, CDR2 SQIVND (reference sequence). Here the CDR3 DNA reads TGTGCCAGTAGTATAGCGGGAGGGAGAGGTCTGAGCACTGAAGCTTTCTTT. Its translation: CASSIAGGRGLSTEAFF.

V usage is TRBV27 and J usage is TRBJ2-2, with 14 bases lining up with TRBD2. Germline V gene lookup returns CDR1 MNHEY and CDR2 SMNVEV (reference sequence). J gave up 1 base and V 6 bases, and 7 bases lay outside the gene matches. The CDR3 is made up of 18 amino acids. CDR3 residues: CASRGLAGVDGNTGELFF. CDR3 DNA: TGTGCCAGCAGGGGACTAGCGGGAGTGGATGGGAACACCGGGGAGCTGTTTTTT.

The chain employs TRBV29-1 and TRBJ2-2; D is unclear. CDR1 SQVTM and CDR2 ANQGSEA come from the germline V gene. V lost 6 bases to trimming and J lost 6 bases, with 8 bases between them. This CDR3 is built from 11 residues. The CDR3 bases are TGCAGCGTAATTCTGTCCGGGGAGCTGTTTTTT. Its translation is CSVILSGELFF.

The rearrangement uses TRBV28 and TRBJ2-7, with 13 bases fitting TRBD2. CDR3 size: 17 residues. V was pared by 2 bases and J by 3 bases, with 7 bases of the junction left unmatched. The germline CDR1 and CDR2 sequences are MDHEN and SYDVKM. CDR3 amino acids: CASSLGAGTSGIYEQYF. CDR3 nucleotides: TGTGCCAGCAGTTTAGGGGCGGGGACTAGCGGGATCTACGAGCAGTACTTC.

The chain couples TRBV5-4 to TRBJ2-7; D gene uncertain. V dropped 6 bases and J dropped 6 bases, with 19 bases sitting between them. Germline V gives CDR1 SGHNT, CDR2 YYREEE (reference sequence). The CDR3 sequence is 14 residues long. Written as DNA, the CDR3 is TGTGCCAGCACCGCACGAGGAGCATCTGCCGAGCAGTACTTC. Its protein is CASTARGASAEQYF.

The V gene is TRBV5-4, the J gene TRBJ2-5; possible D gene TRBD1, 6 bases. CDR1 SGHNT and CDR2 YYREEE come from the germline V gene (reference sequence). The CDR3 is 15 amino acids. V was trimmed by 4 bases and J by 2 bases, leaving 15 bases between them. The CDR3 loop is CASSPGPGQQETQYF. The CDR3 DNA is TGTGCCAGCAGCCCGGGACCGGGACAACAAGAGACCCAGTACTTC.

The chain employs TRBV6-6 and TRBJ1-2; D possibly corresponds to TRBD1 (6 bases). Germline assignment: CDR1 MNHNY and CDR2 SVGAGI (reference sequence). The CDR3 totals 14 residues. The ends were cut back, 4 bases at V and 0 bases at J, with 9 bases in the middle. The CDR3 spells CASSFKGANYGYTF. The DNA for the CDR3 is TGTGCCAGCAGTTTCAAGGGGGCTAACTATGGCTACACCTTC.

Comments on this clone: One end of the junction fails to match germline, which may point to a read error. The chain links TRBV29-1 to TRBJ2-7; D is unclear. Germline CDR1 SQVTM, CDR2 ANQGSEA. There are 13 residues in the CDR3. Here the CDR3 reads CSVTQTKNYGQYF. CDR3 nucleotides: TGCAGCGTTACTCAGACCAAGAACTACGGGCAGTACTTC.

The chain's CDR3 is CASSPSWRIQETQYF. Written as DNA, the CDR3 is TGTGCCAGTAGCCCTTCTTGGAGAATCCAAGAGACCCAGTACTTC. The chain recombines TRBV19 with TRBJ2-5, with unresolved D. V dropped 6 bases and J dropped 1 base, with 15 bases sitting between them. CDR1 and CDR2 from the germline V gene are LNHDA and SQIVND (reference sequence). The CDR3 loop spans 15 amino acids.

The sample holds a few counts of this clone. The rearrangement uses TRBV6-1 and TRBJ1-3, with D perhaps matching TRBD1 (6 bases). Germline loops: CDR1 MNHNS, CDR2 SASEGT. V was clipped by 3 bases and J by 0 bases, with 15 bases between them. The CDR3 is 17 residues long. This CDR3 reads CASSDETGRVSGNTIYF. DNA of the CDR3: TGTGCCAGCAGTGACGAGACAGGTCGCGTCTCTGGAAACACCATATATTTT.

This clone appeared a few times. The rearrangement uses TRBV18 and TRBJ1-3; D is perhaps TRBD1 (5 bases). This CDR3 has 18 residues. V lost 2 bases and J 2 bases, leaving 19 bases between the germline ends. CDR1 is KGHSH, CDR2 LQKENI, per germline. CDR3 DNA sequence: TGTGCCAGCTCACCAACGCCTACGCGGGGGATCGCTGGAAACACCATATATTTT. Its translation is CASSPTPTRGIAGNTIYF.

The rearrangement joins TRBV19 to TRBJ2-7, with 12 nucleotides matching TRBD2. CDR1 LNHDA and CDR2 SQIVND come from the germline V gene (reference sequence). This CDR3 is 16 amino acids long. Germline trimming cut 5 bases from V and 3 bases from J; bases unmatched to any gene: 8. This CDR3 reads CASSAFLTSGGYEQYF. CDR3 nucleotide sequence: TGTGCCAGTAGTGCGTTCTTGACTAGCGGGGGCTACGAGCAGTACTTC.

Here the CDR3 reads CASSKLEDTQYF. The CDR3 nucleotides are TGCGCCAGCTCAAAACTAGAAGATACGCAGTATTTT. The chain uses TRBV5-1 and TRBJ2-3; TRBD2 is a possible D gene (5 bases). V lost 7 bases and J lost 5, with 11 bases in between. Germline V gives CDR1 SGHRS, CDR2 YFSETQ. The CDR3 is 12 residues long.

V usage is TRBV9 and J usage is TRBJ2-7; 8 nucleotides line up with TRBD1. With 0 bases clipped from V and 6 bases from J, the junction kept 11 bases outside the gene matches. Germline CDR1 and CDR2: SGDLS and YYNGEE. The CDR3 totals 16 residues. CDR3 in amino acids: CASSVAAGTGQGEQYF. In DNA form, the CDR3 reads TGTGCCAGCAGCGTAGCGGCCGGGACAGGCCAAGGCGAGCAGTACTTC.

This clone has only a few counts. The CDR3 bases are TGCGCCAGCAGCTCTGAGAGCGGAAGAACTGAAGCTTTCTTT. Translated: CASSSESGRTEAFF. The chain combines TRBV5-1 with TRBJ1-1, with D hard to call. This CDR3 spans 14 amino acids. The germline V gene has CDR1 SGHRS and CDR2 YFSETQ. Trimming shortened V by 3 bases and J by 5 bases, and 14 bases separated the two germline ends.